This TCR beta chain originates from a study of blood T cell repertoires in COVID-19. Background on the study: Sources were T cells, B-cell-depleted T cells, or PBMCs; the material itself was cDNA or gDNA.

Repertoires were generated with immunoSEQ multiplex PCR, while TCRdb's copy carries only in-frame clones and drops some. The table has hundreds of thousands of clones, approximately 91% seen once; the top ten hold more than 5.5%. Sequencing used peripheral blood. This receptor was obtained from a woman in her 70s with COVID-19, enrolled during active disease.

The CDR3 DNA reads as TGTGCCAGCAGATCCCGACAGGGGGCCTACACCGGGGAGCTGTTTTTT. Protein product: CASRSRQGAYTGELFF. The chain recombines TRBV27 with TRBJ2-2; TRBD1 agrees at 10 bases. V lost 6 bases, J lost 3 bases, and 7 bases stayed unmatched. Looked up from germline, CDR1 is MNHEY and CDR2 is SMNVEV (reference sequence). CDR3 length: 16 amino acids.